The T cell receptor beta chain described here comes from a study of cytomegalovirus exposure and HLA in healthy donors. Both 60 Vbeta primers and 13 Jbeta primers went into the PCR. The data were produced by immunoSEQ multiplex PCR, yet TCRdb's version contains in-frame clones alone and is incomplete. The table shows approximately 170,000 clones, with 75% to 90% occurring only once. Looked up from germline, CDR1 is LNHNV and CDR2 is YYDKDF (reference sequence). This CDR3 has 13 amino acids. V gave up 8 bases and J gave up 5 bases, with 16 bases separating them. This chain uses TRBV15 with TRBJ2-7; D is possibly TRBD1 (6 bases). The source material was PBMCs. This clonotype was obtained from a boy aged 2 to 10 in good health and CMV-seronegative. CDR3 in DNA: TGTGCCACCGGAGACAGGAAGGTGGACGAGCAGTACTTC. This translates into CATGDRKVDEQYF.